Below, 13 T cell receptor beta chains from the same sample are listed, as sequenced in a study of T cells in narcolepsy. Profiling relied on immunoSEQ multiplex PCR, and the TCRdb table lists in-frame clones only, not all of them. The sample shows fewer than 40,000 clones, under 90% of them seen only once. Material: CD45RA- memory CD4+ T cells from PBMCs. Every receptor here comes from a human donor with narcolepsy.

CDR3 sequence: CASSLTWGTETQYF. CDR3 coding DNA: TGTGCCAGCAGCTTGACTTGGGGAACGGAGACCCAGTACTTC. This chain uses TRBV7-3 with TRBJ2-5; no clear D gene. Deletions cut 3 bases from V and 5 bases from J, with 13 bases between. This CDR3 has 14 residues. Germline assignment: CDR1 SGHTA and CDR2 FQGTGA.

The chain is built from TRBV27 and TRBJ2-2; TRBD1 might be the D (6 bases). This CDR3 region has 17 residues. V dropped 2 bases and J dropped 0 bases, with 13 bases sitting between them. Germline CDR1 MNHEY, CDR2 SMNVEV (reference sequence). The CDR3 region is CASSLRWQGTNTGELFF. CDR3 DNA sequence: TGTGCCAGCAGTTTAAGGTGGCAGGGGACGAACACCGGGGAGCTGTTTTTT.

The rearrangement joins TRBV5-4 to TRBJ2-3, with D possibly called TRBD1 or TRBD2 (5 bases each). From germline, CDR1 is SGHNT and CDR2 YYREEE (reference sequence). The CDR3 totals 14 residues. The V gene lost 0 bases and the J gene lost 6 bases, with 11 bases spanning the gap. The CDR3 sequence is CASSLERGRDTQYF. CDR3 coding DNA: TGTGCCAGCAGCTTGGAGAGGGGCCGGGATACGCAGTATTTT.

The genes are TRBV6-5 and TRBJ2-7, with 7 bases lining up with TRBD1. Germline V lookup: CDR1 MNHEY, CDR2 SVGAGI. The CDR3 is 15 amino acids. J lost 4 bases, V lost 6 bases, and 12 bases had no gene match. The CDR3 region has the DNA TGTGCCAGCAGATACCTCCGGGACAGAGCATACGAGCAGTACGTC. Protein sequence: CASRYLRDRAYEQYV.

This clone has a single count. This chain joins TRBV7-3 and TRBJ2-3; D remains unclear. The CDR3 is 13 amino acids. V was clipped by 2 bases and J by 0 bases, with 3 bases between them. The germline gives CDR1 SGHTA, CDR2 FQGTGA. This CDR3 is CASSLQSTDTQYF. The CDR3, as DNA: TGTGCCAGCAGCTTACAAAGCACAGATACGCAGTATTTT.

This clone was seen just once. The J gene is TRBJ2-3, the V gene TRBV27; D perhaps matches TRBD1 (6 bases). Trimming cost V 6 bases and J 3 bases, with 16 bases left between them. The CDR3 spans 15 residues. The germline CDR1 and CDR2 sequences are MNHEY and SMNVEV (reference sequence). CDR3 loop: CASSPRARGTDTQYF. For the CDR3, the DNA is TGTGCCAGCAGCCCGAGAGCCAGGGGTACAGATACGCAGTATTTT.

The chain is built from TRBV5-5 and TRBJ1-1, with a tentative D call TRBD1 (5 bases). From germline, CDR1 is SGHKS and CDR2 YYEKEE (reference sequence). The V end lost 1 base, the J end lost 2 bases, and 9 bases lay between the germline ends. This CDR3 comprises 14 residues. The CDR3: CASSLFQGNTEAFF. The CDR3 region has the DNA TGTGCCAGCAGCTTGTTCCAGGGAAACACTGAAGCTTTCTTT.

This chain joins TRBV5-1 and TRBJ2-3, with a weak D call TRBD1 (5 bases). Germline loops: CDR1 SGHRS, CDR2 YFSETQ. The CDR3 sequence is 15 residues long. Trimming took 5 bases from V and 6 from J, leaving 19 bases between them. CDR3 DNA: TGCGCCAGCAGGGTTTCAGGGTCCTCTGAGGATACGCAGTATTTT. It encodes CASRVSGSSEDTQYF. The full variable domain, its missing parts supplied by reference TRBV5-1 and TRBJ2-3, is KAGVTQTPRYLIKTRGQQVTLSCSPISGHRSVSWYQQTPGQGLQFLFEYFSETQRNKGNFPGRFSGRQFSNSRSEMNVSTLELGDSALYLCASRVSGSSEDTQYFGPGTRLTVL.

The CDR3 DNA sequence: TGTGCCAGCGAGGCAGGGCTATCCTACGAGCAGTACGTC. Protein product: CASEAGLSYEQYV. The chain uses TRBV19 and TRBJ2-7; D is possibly TRBD1 (5 bases). This CDR3 comprises 13 residues. The germline V and J ends were trimmed by 9 bases and 1 base, with 13 bases remaining between them. From germline, CDR1 is LNHDA and CDR2 SQIVND (reference sequence).

The rearrangement links TRBV19 to TRBJ2-2; 8 bases are a match to TRBD1. CDR1 and CDR2 from the germline V gene are LNHDA and SQIVND (reference sequence). With 2 bases clipped from V and 6 bases from J, the junction kept 5 bases outside the gene matches. The CDR3 covers 15 residues. The CDR3 DNA follows: TGTGCCAGTAGTATAACGGACAGGGTGGCCGGGGAGCTGTTTTTT. Translation gives CASSITDRVAGELFF.

The chain has TRBV28 and TRBJ1-1, with 8 bases lining up with TRBD1. The CDR3 is 15 residues long. CDR1 and CDR2 (germline): MDHEN, SYDVKM. With V trimmed by 5 bases and J by 2 bases, 7 bases remained unmatched. The CDR3 loop reads CASSIPQGVNTEAFF. The DNA of the CDR3 is TGTGCCAGCAGTATTCCACAGGGGGTAAACACTGAAGCTTTCTTT.

The chain uses TRBV11-3 and TRBJ2-6; weak D call: TRBD1 (5 bases). The CDR3 loop spans 18 amino acids. V was cut by 1 base and J by 1 base, with 14 bases left in between. Germline-derived CDR1 and CDR2 are SGHNT and YENEEA. CDR3 DNA: TGTGCCAGCAGCTTAGGGGGCCCCGGTGCGTCTGGGGCCAACGTCCTGACTTTC. It specifies CASSLGGPGASGANVLTF.

The chain joins TRBV13 to TRBJ2-5, with D tentatively TRBD1 (6 bases). The V gene's germline CDR1 is PRHDT and CDR2 FYEKMQ (reference sequence). The CDR3 loop spans 15 amino acids. Trimming took 1 base from V and 5 from J, leaving 14 bases between them. CDR3 in amino acids: CASSLVDPGAETQYF. In DNA form, the CDR3 reads TGTGCCAGCAGCTTAGTTGACCCAGGGGCGGAGACCCAGTACTTC.